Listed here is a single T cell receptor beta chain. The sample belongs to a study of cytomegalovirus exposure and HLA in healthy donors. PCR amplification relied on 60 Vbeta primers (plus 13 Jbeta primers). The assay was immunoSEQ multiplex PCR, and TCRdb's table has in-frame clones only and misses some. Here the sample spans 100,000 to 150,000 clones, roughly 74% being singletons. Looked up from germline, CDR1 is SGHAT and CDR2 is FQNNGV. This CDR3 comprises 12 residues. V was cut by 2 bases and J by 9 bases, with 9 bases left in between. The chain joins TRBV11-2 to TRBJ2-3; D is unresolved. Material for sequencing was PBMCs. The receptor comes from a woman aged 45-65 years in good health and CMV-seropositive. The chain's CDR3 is CASSLPSRTQYF. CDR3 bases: TGTGCCAGCAGCTTACCGTCCAGGACGCAGTATTTT. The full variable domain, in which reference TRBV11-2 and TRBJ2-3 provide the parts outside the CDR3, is EAGVAQSPRYKIIEKRQSVAFWCNPISGHATLYWYQQILGQGPKLLIQFQNNGVVDDSQLPKDRFSAERLKGVDSTLKIQPAKLEDSAVYLCASSLPSRTQYFGPGTRLTVL.